This TCR beta chain is drawn from a study of regulatory T cells. Study-wide points: Patient repertoires had restricted TRB V-J pairs and skewed V and J usage, most in Tregs. Hydrophobic residues at CDR3 positions 6 and 7 were enriched in conventional CD4+ T cells of CD3G-deficient patients.

V gave up 6 bases and J gave up 8 bases, with 20 bases separating them. The CDR3 spans 15 residues. Germline V gene sequence: CDR1 MNHNS, CDR2 SASEGT. The PCR used 52 TRBV and 13 TRBJ primers. Profiled with immunoSEQ multiplex PCR; TCRdb holds only in-frame clones, not every one. The profile shows under 45,000 clones, 70% to 90% of them singletons. CD4+ cells were sorted into CD25-high CD127-low regulatory cells and CD25-low CD127-high conventional cells. Points on this clone: Its target is unknown.

The TCR was taken from a person aged 18 to 30 with CD3G deficiency. What was sequenced was conventional CD4+ T cells sorted from blood. The chain links TRBV6-1 to TRBJ2-1; possible D gene TRBD1, 5 bases. The CDR3 DNA sequence: TGTGCCAGCAGCGAGGCCGGACATCCCCAGGATGAGCAGTTCTTC. Translated, it gives CASSEAGHPQDEQFF.